Below, 19 T cell receptor beta chains from the same sample are listed, as sequenced in a study of tumor and adjacent non-tumor tissue in lung cancer. This sample's RNA came from whole unsorted tissue. Three rounds of nested PCR, following a modified ARM-PCR protocol, produced the TCRbeta library. Each CDR3 protein gets one entry after TCRdb re-called the multiplex PCR reads with MiXCR. This sample carries under 150,000 distinct CDR3 sequences, around 66% of them seen once, and the ten largest clones take 15% to 20%. Material for sequencing was lung tumor tissue. The receptors here all came from a man aged 55 to 69 with small cell lung cancer.

This clonotype appeared a few times. This chain links TRBV18 with TRBJ1-5, with unresolved D. Germline CDR1 reads KGHSH; CDR2 reads LQKENI. CDR3 length: 14 amino acids. V dropped 2 bases and J dropped 4 bases, with 9 bases sitting between them. As DNA, the CDR3 is TGTGCCAGCTCACCAAGTCTAACGAATCAGCCCCAGCATTTT. It encodes CASSPSLTNQPQHF.

The chain is built from TRBV11-2 and TRBJ2-7; no clear D gene. Germline V CDR1 and CDR2: SGHAT, FQNNGV. With 6 bases removed from V and 2 bases from J, the gap between germline ends came to 11 bases. This CDR3 has 13 amino acids. CDR3 sequence: CASSSNPTYEQYF. The CDR3 coding sequence is TGTGCCAGCAGTTCGAACCCAACCTACGAGCAGTACTTC.

With respect to this clonotype: One junction end does not reproduce the germline sequence, and a read error may be involved. The chain couples TRBV13 to TRBJ1-5; no definite D call. The CDR3 is 12 amino acids. Germline V CDR1 and CDR2: PRHDT, FYEKMQ (reference sequence). The CDR3 DNA reads as TGTGCCAGCAGTATAGGAGATCACCCCCAGCATTTT. This translates into CASSIGDHPQHF.

This clonotype was seen more than once but under ten times. One junction end disagrees with the germline gene, perhaps due to a read error. The gene calls are TRBV5-6 and TRBJ2-3; TRBD1 matches at 7 bases. Per the germline V gene, CDR1 is SGHDT and CDR2 is YYEEEE. This CDR3 has 13 residues. CDR3 sequence (DNA): TGTGCCTGCAGCTTGGGAAGACAGGGTTCGCAGTATTTT. As protein: CACSLGRQGSQYF.

Of note for this clonotype: One end of the junction varies from germline; a read error may be responsible. This chain uses TRBV28 with TRBJ2-3, with D maybe TRBD2 (5 bases). Germline loops: CDR1 MDHEN, CDR2 SYDVKM. The CDR3 loop spans 15 amino acids. The CDR3 region is CASSGAREFTDTLYF. The CDR3 coding sequence is TGTGCCAGCAGTGGCGCGAGGGAGTTCACAGATACGCTGTATTTT.

A word on this clonotype: The final CDR3 position lacks the conserved phenylalanine or tryptophan, pointing to a likely read error. The DNA is left out, because the CDR3 cannot be placed on it with certainty; the CDR3 is given as TCRdb lists it. The gene calls are TRBV6-2 or TRBV6-3 and TRBJ2-1. The CDR3 is 14 residues long, ends included. Germline V gene data show CDR1 as MNHEY and CDR2 as SVGEGT. The CDR3 region is CASSYSTSVRRRFS.

The chain joins TRBV5-4 to TRBJ2-7; the match to TRBD2 covers 7 bases. This CDR3 region has 19 residues. The germline V gene encodes CDR1 SGHNT and CDR2 YYREEE (reference sequence). The V segment lost 4 bases and the J segment 0 bases; nucleotides outside the gene matches: 19. Written as DNA, the CDR3 is TGTGCCAGCAGCCCAGGACCGGCGGGGGTTAGCGGAATCTCCTACGAGCAGTACGTC. It codes for CASSPGPAGVSGISYEQYV.

Only a few counts were recorded for this clonotype. Possible read error: a much larger clone is one base away. This sequence joins TRBV20-1 and TRBJ2-1; possible D gene TRBD1, 6 bases. Germline V gene data show CDR1 as DFQATT and CDR2 as SNEGSKA (reference sequence). This CDR3 spans 13 amino acids. CDR3 in DNA: TGCAGTCCTCAGGGGAGTTCCTACAATGGGCAGTTCTTC. Translated, it gives CSPQGSSYNGQFF.

This clonotype has ten or more counts. The chain has TRBV5-6 and TRBJ2-3; 8 bases align to TRBD1. The CDR3 is 15 amino acids. Germline V CDR1 and CDR2: SGHDT, YYEEEE. The junction had 5 bases not matched to a gene; V was cut back by 0 bases and J by 5 bases. The CDR3 loop reads CASSLEDRVVDTQYF. CDR3 bases: TGTGCCAGCAGCTTGGAGGACAGGGTGGTAGATACGCAGTATTTT. Full variable domain (outside the CDR3, taken from reference TRBV5-6 and TRBJ2-3): DAGVTQSPTHLIKTRGQQVTLRCSPKSGHDTVSWYQQALGQGPQFIFQYYEEEERQRGNFPDRFSGHQFPNYSSELNVNALLLGDSALYLCASSLEDRVVDTQYFGPGTRLTVL.

Note on this clonotype: Compared with germline, one end of the junction differs, possibly owing to a read error. V is TRBV5-4 and J is TRBJ1-1, with D perhaps matching TRBD1 (5 bases). Germline-derived CDR1 and CDR2 are SGHNT and YYREEE (reference sequence). This CDR3 contains 17 residues. CDR3 protein: CASSLGTGPLWNTEAFF. The CDR3 nucleotides read TGTGCCAGCAGCTTGGGGACGGGACCTCTATGGAACACTGAAGCATTCTTT.

Note on this clonotype: This clone may be a read error of a much larger clone one base away. This chain links TRBV29-1 with TRBJ2-7; D tentatively reads TRBD1 or TRBD2 (5 bases each). The CDR3 is made up of 11 amino acids. Germline CDR1 SQVTM, CDR2 ANQGSEA. The CDR3, as DNA: TGCAGCTTTGATTGGGGGAACGAGCAGTACTTC. Protein product: CSFDWGNEQYF.

Remarks on this clonotype: A much larger clone differs by one base, so this may be a read error. V is TRBV13 and J is TRBJ1-1; D call uncertain. With 0 bases removed from V and 7 bases from J, the gap between germline ends came to 12 bases. Germline lookup yields CDR1 PRHDT and CDR2 FYEKMQ (reference sequence). There are 14 residues in the CDR3. CDR3 sequence: CASSLGSEASEAFF. The DNA of the CDR3 is TGTGCCAGCAGCTTAGGATCGGAGGCCAGTGAAGCTTTCTTT. Supplemented by reference TRBV13 and TRBJ1-1, the full variable domain reads AAGVIQSPRHLIKEKRETATLKCYPIPRHDTVYWYQQGPGQDPQFLISFYEKMQSDKGSIPDRFSAQQFSDYHSELNMSSLELGDSALYFCASSLGSEASEAFFGQGTRLTVV.

V usage is TRBV6-5 and J usage is TRBJ2-7; D gene unclear. Germline V gene sequence: CDR1 MNHEY, CDR2 SVGAGI. The CDR3 covers 11 residues. V was cut by 8 bases and J by 5 bases, with 10 bases left in between. CDR3 sequence reads: CASLRYDEQYF. CDR3 DNA sequence: TGTGCCAGCCTAAGGTATGACGAGCAGTACTTC.

As regards this clonotype: At one boundary the junction diverges from the germline segment, which might be a read error. V is TRBV11-3 and J is TRBJ2-2; a weak D match, TRBD1 (6 bases). This CDR3 has 14 residues. Germline V gives CDR1 SGHNT, CDR2 YENEEA. CDR3 coding DNA: TGTGCCAACAGCTTAAACAGGGACACCGGGGAGTTGTTTTTT. Protein sequence: CANSLNRDTGELFF.

Turning to this clonotype: A much larger clone is a single base away; this may be a read error. The chain is built from TRBV6-5 and TRBJ2-6, with a possible D match to TRBD1 (6 bases). Germline values: CDR1 MNHEY, CDR2 SVGAGI. The CDR3 runs 15 residues. The CDR3 bases are TGTGCCAGCAGTACAGGGCGAGGTGGGGCCAACGTCCCGACTTTC. Its translation: CASSTGRGGANVPTF.

The chain links TRBV20-1 to TRBJ2-1; D perhaps matches TRBD2 (6 bases). V gave up 0 bases and J gave up 13 bases, with 19 bases separating them. CDR1 and CDR2 from the germline V gene are DFQATT and SNEGSKA (reference sequence). The CDR3 has 14 amino acids. The CDR3 is CSARDLGTHPGQFF. The CDR3 DNA reads TGCAGTGCTAGAGATTTAGGGACTCACCCCGGACAGTTCTTC.

This clonotype was recorded a few times. This chain joins TRBV6-1 and TRBJ1-5, with TRBD1 identical over 8 bases. The V gene's germline CDR1 is MNHNS and CDR2 SASEGT. V was pared by 4 bases and J by 2 bases, with 1 base of the junction left unmatched. The CDR3 spans 14 residues. The CDR3 here is CASSATGGNQPQHF. CDR3 sequence (DNA): TGTGCCAGCAGTGCGACAGGGGGCAATCAGCCCCAGCATTTT.

As concerns this clonotype: This may stem from a read error, because a much larger clone lies one nucleotide away. The chain recombines TRBV6-5 with TRBJ1-1; TRBD1 matches 8 bases. In germline, CDR1 is MNHEY, CDR2 SVGAGI. There are 15 residues in the CDR3. Trimming at V came to 5 bases and at J to 5 bases, leaving 10 bases not matched to a gene. The CDR3 region is CASSKHGQGGTEAFF. The CDR3 DNA follows: TGTGCCAGCAGTAAACATGGACAGGGAGGGACTGAAGCTTTCTTT.

The chain uses TRBV20-1 and TRBJ2-7; 7 bases align to TRBD2. The germline V gene encodes CDR1 DFQATT and CDR2 SNEGSKA (reference sequence). Trimming took 7 bases from V and 1 from J; bases not matched to a gene: 16. This CDR3 spans 16 amino acids. The CDR3 here is CSVPSTRAGFSYEQYF. The CDR3, as DNA: TGCAGTGTTCCCTCCACTAGAGCGGGATTTTCCTACGAGCAGTACTTC.